This TCR beta chain was documented in a study of early T cells in non-severe SARS-CoV-2 infection. In germline, CDR1 is KGHSH, CDR2 LQKENI. This CDR3 has 15 amino acids. The V end was cut by 3 bases, the J end by 5 bases, with 14 bases between. TCRdb called the 5' RACE reads again in MiXCR, with one record for every CDR3 protein. The sample yields more than 60,000 distinct CDR3 sequences, 9.5% to 15% seen once. This clonotype was seen many times. The specimen comprised whole blood, sampled at baseline. This clonotype was sampled from an adult who was a healthcare worker with PCR-confirmed SARS-CoV-2 infection or an uninfected control (not recorded which). The donor label of this sample is uncertain. The chain has TRBV18 and TRBJ2-1; D not certain. This CDR3 reads CASSPDGLWDNEQFF. The CDR3 DNA sequence: TGTGCCAGCTCACCCGACGGCTTATGGGACAATGAGCAGTTCTTC.